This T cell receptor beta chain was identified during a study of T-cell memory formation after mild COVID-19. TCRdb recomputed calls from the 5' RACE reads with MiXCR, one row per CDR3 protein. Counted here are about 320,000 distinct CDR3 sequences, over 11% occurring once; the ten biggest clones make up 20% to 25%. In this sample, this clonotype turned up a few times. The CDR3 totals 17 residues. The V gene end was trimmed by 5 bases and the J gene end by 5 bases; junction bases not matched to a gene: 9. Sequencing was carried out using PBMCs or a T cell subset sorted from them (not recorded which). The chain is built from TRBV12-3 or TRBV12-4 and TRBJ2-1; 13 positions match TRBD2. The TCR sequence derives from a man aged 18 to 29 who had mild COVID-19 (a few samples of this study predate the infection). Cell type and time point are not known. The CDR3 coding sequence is TGTGCCAGCAGTCTCTGGACTAGCGGGGGCCTAAACAATGAGCAGTTCTTC. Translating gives CASSLWTSGGLNNEQFF.